This T cell receptor (beta chain) was obtained from a study of beta chain features in type 1 diabetes listed by TCRdb under 2018. About the full investigation: Patients and healthy donors did not differ in mean age, gender distribution, total cell number or subset yield. The study compared TCRB repertoires of sorted circulating CD4+ T cell subsets between recently diagnosed type 1 diabetes patients and matched healthy donors. Regulatory and stem cell-like memory subsets were isolated from only 8 patients and roughly eight healthy donors, whereas naive and central memory subsets came from all 30 or so donors. A total of 90 million to 130 million sorted cells were examined across all samples, and a strong correlation was observed between cell number per subset and RNA yield.

This clone was seen at least ten times. Its antigen target is currently unknown. Per-base quality was not reported, and no clone a single base away is much larger than it. The High Capacity cDNA Reverse Transcription Kit was used to reverse transcribe all of the isolated RNA, meaning that expressed TCRB transcripts were what got sequenced. Deep immunoSEQ sequencing was performed on naive, central memory and regulatory T cell samples, with an average of roughly 3.3 million total reads per sample. Sorted cells were lysed in RLT buffer and RNA was extracted with DNase-treated RNeasy Micro or Mini kits, depending on cell number. To prevent cross-contamination, each cell subset was processed individually, whereas patient and healthy donor samples were processed jointly. The immunoSEQ multiplex PCR was used to amplify TCRB sequences from cDNA, generating 87-bp fragments that spanned the CDR3 region. The amplicons were sequenced using the Illumina HiSeq platform. Turning to the authors' computational methods: PCR bias was computationally corrected using synthetic template baselines, reads within Hamming distance 2 were collapsed, and singletons that could not be merged were discarded. By aligning reads against IMGT, V, D and J genes, CDR3 length, and insertions or deletions at six rearrangement sites were assigned. Within each subset, clonotype counts were normalized to sorted cell number, after which true diversity and Gini coefficients were computed with the tcR R package. The overlap coefficient, calculated on TCRB nucleotide sequences, was used to quantify repertoire sharing. TCRdb limited this immuneACCESS table to in-frame rearrangements with V and J called. A share of clones is missing; checked studies link under half to unresolved V genes, and the rest is unexplained. Clonal size and the V and J genes are those of that table, whereas D and trimming came from the DNA. The sample yields around 300,000 clones; approximately 8.1% were counted once. The ten largest account for roughly 1% of the sample.

The CDR3 has 14 amino acids, counting the end cysteine and phenylalanine. CDR3 DNA only is kept here, 42 bases in frame from base 1. Here V drops 5 bases and J drops 9 bases, and the junction holds 8 bases not matched to any gene. Via the germline V gene, CDR1 is SGDLS and CDR2 YYNGEE. Each donor gave one peripheral blood draw, roughly 0.11 L on average, collected into heparinised tubes. A BD FACSAria II was used to sort naive, central memory, regulatory and stem cell-like memory CD4+ T cells with a panel that included CD45RO, CCR7, CD25, CD127, CD95 and CD27. A purity above 95% was achieved for all sorted populations. PBMCs were separated immediately by Lymphoprep density gradient centrifugation and were stained directly, without being cultured. Samples were stained and sorted in pairs, with one healthy donor and one patient per experiment, so that batch effects were minimized. What the study reported, not specific to this receptor: Because cDNA was sequenced instead of genomic DNA, activated cells with high expression could be over-represented, although the groups did not differ in activation or CD3 levels. Patients with type 1 diabetes made fewer insertions and deleted more nucleotides at VDJ recombination sites, implying thymic rearrangement abnormalities. PCR might favor shorter templates, but patient and control samples were amplified and corrected together, so any skew would affect both groups equally. Naive, central memory and regulatory TCRB repertoires appeared more similar among patients than among healthy donors. Only small numbers of individuals were included in the HLA sub-analyses, which left unresolved whether HLA type had any influence on TCRB rearrangement. Type 1 diabetes patients showed a moderate but significant shortening of TCRB CDR3 length in all four CD4+ subsets.

This TCR came from a woman aged 18-29 years in good health. The chain was built from TRBV9 and TRBJ2-4, with TRBD2 identical over 10 junction bases. Sequencing input: central memory CD4+ T cells from blood. The DNA sequence is given as TGTGCCAGCAGTCTAGCGGGGGTAGGGGTCATTCAGTACTTC. The translation is CASSLAGVGVIQYF.